This TCR beta chain comes out of a study of vaccination and CD4 T cells after COVID-19. Study at large: Median time from COVID diagnosis to post-COVID sampling was approximately 3.5 months (35 to 161). SARS-CoV-2, HCoV-NL63, HCoV-OC43 and HCoV-229E supplied the overlapping spike peptides used to stimulate cells.

CDR1 and CDR2 from the germline V gene are DFQATT and SNEGSKA (reference sequence). With 1 base removed from V and 4 bases from J, the gap between germline ends came to 10 bases. CDR3 length: 13 residues. This clonotype was seen a few times. Its target is not known. Treatment: approximately 9-day PBMC culture with coronavirus spike peptide pools or control peptides (ViraFEST assay). Oncomine TCR Beta short-read sequencing was applied to DNA from cultured CD4+ T cells. Genomic DNA was drawn out of CD4+ T cells grown in culture. TCRdb recomputed calls from the PCR reads with MiXCR, one row per CDR3 protein. The sample has about 4,600 distinct CDR3 sequences; 43% are singletons.

Source material: CD4+ T cells from blood, cultured in vitro. The TCR was taken from a human donor who had recovered from COVID-19. V usage is TRBV20-1 and J usage is TRBJ1-2, with unresolved D. Written as DNA, the CDR3 is TGCAGTGCTAGAGGCGACGGAACCTATGGCTACACCTTC. As protein: CSARGDGTYGYTF.